The rows below give T cell receptor beta chains drawn from one sample of a study of blood T cell repertoires in COVID-19. Using immunoSEQ multiplex PCR, the repertoire was profiled, and TCRdb retains in-frame clones only, with some absent. The sample yields tens of thousands of clones, 83% seen once. The sample taken for sequencing was peripheral blood. These receptors came from a human donor in a cohort sampled during active COVID-19. The CDR3 runs from the conserved cysteine through the conserved F or W. D genes are given only for firm matches. The size of a clone is reported for some rows only, either as once, few or many, or as a class for expanded clones.

j_call | cdr3_length | clone_size | v_call | d_call | cdr3_aa | cdr3_nt
TRBJ1-4 | 16 | - | TRBV3-1/TRBV3-2 | - | CASSQAFSRGNEKLFF | TGTGCCAGCAGCCAAGCCTTCTCCCGAGGGAATGAAAAACTGTTTTTT
TRBJ2-5 | 14 | - | TRBV10-2 | TRBD2 | CASSVTRGGETQYF | TGCGCCAGCAGTGTGACTCGGGGGGGGGAGACCCAGTACTTC
TRBJ1-2 | 13 | - | TRBV6-5 | - | CASSYGQGLGYTF | TGTGCCAGCAGTTACGGGCAGGGCCTTGGCTACACCTTC
TRBJ2-7 | 15 | - | TRBV27 | TRBD1 | CASSPYQGARHEQYF | TGTGCCAGCAGTCCCTACCAGGGGGCGCGCCACGAGCAGTACTTC
TRBJ2-5 | 13 | - | TRBV18 | - | CASSRTSPETQYF | TGTGCCAGCTCAAGAACTAGCCCCGAGACCCAGTACTTC
TRBJ2-7 | 13 | - | TRBV18 | TRBD1 | CASSGRGSGEQYF | TGTGCCAGCTCGGGCAGGGGGTCAGGCGAGCAGTACTTC
TRBJ2-1 | 15 | once | TRBV7-2 | TRBD1 | CASRTGTGDYDEQFF | TGTGCCAGCAGGACCGGGACAGGGGACTACGATGAGCAGTTCTTC
TRBJ2-3 | 14 | - | TRBV6-4 | - | CASSLESSTDTQYF | TGTGCCAGCAGCTTGGAGTCTAGCACAGATACGCAGTATTTT
TRBJ1-2 | 14 | - | TRBV27 | - | CASSWSGSLYGYTF | TGTGCCAGCAGTTGGTCAGGGTCTCTCTATGGCTACACCTTC
TRBJ2-1 | 15 | - | TRBV6-5 | TRBD2 | CASSYRGGTTNEQFF | TGTGCCAGCAGTTACCGCGGGGGGACAACGAATGAGCAGTTCTTC
TRBJ1-6 | 16 | - | TRBV2 | - | CASSGPGSSYNSPLHF | TGTGCCAGCAGTGGGCCTGGGAGCTCCTATAATTCACCCCTCCACTTT
TRBJ2-1 | 18 | - | TRBV28 | TRBD1 | CASSGWGSGTGAYNEQFF | TGTGCCAGCAGTGGGTGGGGCAGTGGGACAGGGGCCTACAATGAGCAGTTCTTC
TRBJ2-5 | 14 | once | TRBV29-1 | - | CSVVGQGGMETQYF | TGCAGCGTTGTGGGGCAGGGAGGTATGGAGACCCAGTACTTC
TRBJ2-7 | 15 | - | TRBV9 | - | CASSAQSGSSYEQYF | TGTGCCAGCAGCGCACAATCCGGGTCGTCATACGAGCAGTACTTC
TRBJ1-3 | 15 | - | TRBV10-3 | - | CAISDSLNSGNTIYF | TGTGCCATCAGTGATAGTCTGAACTCTGGAAACACCATATATTTT
TRBJ1-1 | 18 | - | TRBV28 | TRBD1 | CASRKLPGQGTLNTEAFF | TGTGCCAGCAGAAAACTGCCGGGACAGGGAACCTTAAACACTGAAGCTTTCTTT
TRBJ2-2 | 16 | - | TRBV5-4 | TRBD2 | CASSLRLAGGAGELFF | TGTGCCAGCAGCTTGCGACTAGCGGGGGGTGCCGGGGAGCTGTTTTTT
TRBJ1-5 | 15 | - | TRBV19 | TRBD1 | CASSRNRGSNQPQHF | TGTGCCAGTAGTAGAAACAGGGGCAGCAATCAGCCCCAGCATTTT
TRBJ1-2 | 14 | - | TRBV19 | - | CASRDVGRRDGYTF | TGTGCCAGTAGAGACGTTGGACGGAGGGATGGCTACACCTTC
TRBJ2-7 | 15 | - | TRBV20-1 | TRBD1 | CSASRGQGAVYEQYF | TGCAGTGCTAGTAGAGGCCAGGGGGCCGTCTACGAGCAGTACTTC
TRBJ2-3 | 15 | - | TRBV10-1 | - | CASSESGAVTDTQYF | TGCGCCAGCAGTGAGTCGGGGGCAGTCACAGATACGCAGTATTTT
TRBJ2-7 | 15 | few | TRBV5-4 | TRBD2 | CASSAGRDEYYEQYF | TGTGCCAGCAGCGCCGGGAGGGATGAATACTACGAGCAGTACTTC
TRBJ2-7 | 16 | - | TRBV4-1 | TRBD2 | CASSAGTSGRSHEQYF | TGCGCCAGCAGCGCCGGGACTAGCGGGAGATCCCACGAGCAGTACTTC
TRBJ1-1 | 13 | - | TRBV7-3 | TRBD1 | CASSATGDTEAFF | TGTGCCAGCAGCGCAACAGGGGACACTGAAGCTTTCTTT
TRBJ2-7 | 13 | - | TRBV6-2/TRBV6-3 | - | CASSSTGQYEQYF | TGTGCCAGCAGTTCCACAGGGCAATACGAGCAGTACTTC